The 6 T cell receptor beta chains below were found in one sample sequenced in a study of T cell responses to AZD1222 COVID-19 vaccine. Sequenced by immunoSEQ multiplex PCR; TCRdb stores in-frame clones only, minus some. This table has about 110,000 clones, more than 65% appearing once. Sample: peripheral blood, taken on day 0 of AZD1222 vaccination. Source of these receptors: an adult in good health.

Only a few counts were recorded for this clone. The chain joins TRBV19 to TRBJ2-1, with 7 bases matching TRBD2. Trimming removed 3 bases from V and 6 bases from J; junction bases left unmatched: 5. CDR1 is LNHDA, CDR2 SQIVND, per germline (reference sequence). The CDR3 totals 14 residues. This CDR3 is CASSILGGSNEQFF. The CDR3 bases are TGTGCCAGTAGTATCCTTGGCGGGAGCAATGAGCAGTTCTTC.

The rearrangement uses TRBV19 and TRBJ1-2; 11 bases match TRBD1. The CDR3 spans 13 residues. Germline loops: CDR1 LNHDA, CDR2 SQIVND (reference sequence). Unmatched junction bases numbered 4, after V lost 8 bases and J lost 5 bases. CDR3 nucleotide sequence: TGTGCCAGTCGAAGGGACAGGGGGTATGGCTACACCTTC. This sequence encodes CASRRDRGYGYTF.

CDR3 loop: CASSLALRGTYEQYF. CDR3 nucleotide sequence: TGTGCCAGCAGCTTGGCCCTCAGGGGGACCTACGAGCAGTACTTC. V usage is TRBV5-6 and J usage is TRBJ2-7; TRBD1 agrees at 7 bases. The V segment lost 0 bases and the J segment 2 bases; nucleotides outside the gene matches: 5. CDR3 length: 15 amino acids. Germline CDR1 and CDR2: SGHDT and YYEEEE.

The V gene is TRBV10-3, the J gene TRBJ2-1; 7 bases match TRBD1. The CDR3 covers 16 residues. With V trimmed by 2 bases and J by 6 bases, 10 bases remained unmatched. In germline, CDR1 is ENHRY, CDR2 SYGVKD. CDR3: CAISENRGQLSNEQFF. The CDR3 nucleotides read TGTGCCATCAGTGAGAACAGGGGCCAACTCAGCAATGAGCAGTTCTTC.

V and J are TRBV25-1 and TRBJ2-5; TRBD1 aligns across 8 bases. The CDR3 has 16 amino acids. Germline V gene data show CDR1 as MGHDK and CDR2 as SYGVNS. The V and J ends lost 5 bases and 3 bases, in that order; junction bases with no gene match: 11. CDR3 DNA: TGTGCCAGCAGTCCATCGCCCGGACAGGGAGAAGAGACCCAGTACTTC. Its translation: CASSPSPGQGEETQYF.

The chain joins TRBV29-1 to TRBJ2-3; weak D call: TRBD2 (6 bases). Germline assignment: CDR1 SQVTM and CDR2 ANQGSEA. This CDR3 has 14 residues. With 4 bases removed from V and 3 bases from J, the gap between germline ends came to 14 bases. CDR3 nucleotide sequence: TGCAGCGTTGCGGGGGAGGATAGTACAGATACGCAGTATTTT. Translating gives CSVAGEDSTDTQYF.